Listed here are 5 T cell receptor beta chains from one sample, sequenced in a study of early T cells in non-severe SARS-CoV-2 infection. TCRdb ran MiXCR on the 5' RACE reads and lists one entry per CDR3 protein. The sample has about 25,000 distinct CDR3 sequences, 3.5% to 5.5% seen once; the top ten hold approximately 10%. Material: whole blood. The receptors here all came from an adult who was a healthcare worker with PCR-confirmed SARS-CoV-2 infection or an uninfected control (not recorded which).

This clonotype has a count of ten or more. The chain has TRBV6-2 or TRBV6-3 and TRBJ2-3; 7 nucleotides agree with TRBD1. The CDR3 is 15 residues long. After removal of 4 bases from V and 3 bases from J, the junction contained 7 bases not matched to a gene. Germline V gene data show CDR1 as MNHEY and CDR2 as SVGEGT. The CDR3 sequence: CASSSTGRGTDTQYF. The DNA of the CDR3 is TGTGCCAGCAGTTCGACAGGGCGAGGGACAGATACGCAGTATTTT.

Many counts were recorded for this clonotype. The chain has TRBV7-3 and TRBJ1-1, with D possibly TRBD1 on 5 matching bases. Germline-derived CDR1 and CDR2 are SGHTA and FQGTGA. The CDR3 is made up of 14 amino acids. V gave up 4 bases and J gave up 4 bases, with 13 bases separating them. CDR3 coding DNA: TGTGCCAGCAGCTCTTACGGGGGAGGCACTGAAGCTTTCTTT. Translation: CASSSYGGGTEAFF.

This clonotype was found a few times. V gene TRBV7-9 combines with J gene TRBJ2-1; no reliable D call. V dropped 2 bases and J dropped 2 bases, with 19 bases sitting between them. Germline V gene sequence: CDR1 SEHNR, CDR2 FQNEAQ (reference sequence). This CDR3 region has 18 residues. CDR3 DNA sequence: TGTGCCAGCAGCTTACGAGACCACATGGGCGGAACCTACAATGAGCAGTTCTTC. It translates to CASSLRDHMGGTYNEQFF.

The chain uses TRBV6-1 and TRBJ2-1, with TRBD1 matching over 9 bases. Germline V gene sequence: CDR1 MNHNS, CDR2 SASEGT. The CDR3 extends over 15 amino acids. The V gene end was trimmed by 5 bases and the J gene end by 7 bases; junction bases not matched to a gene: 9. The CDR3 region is CASSQTGQGTNEQFF. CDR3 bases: TGTGCCAGCAGTCAGACCGGACAGGGGACGAATGAGCAGTTCTTC.

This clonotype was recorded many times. CDR3 nucleotides: TGTGCCTGGAGTGGTGACAGGGGGTCAGATACGCAGTATTTT. Its protein product is CAWSGDRGSDTQYF. This chain connects TRBV30 to TRBJ2-3; the match to TRBD1 covers 9 bases. The trim removed 1 base at V and 4 bases at J, leaving 3 bases unmatched. CDR1 is GTSNPN and CDR2 is SVGIG in the germline V gene (reference sequence). The CDR3 is 14 residues long. Drawing the rest from reference TRBV30 and TRBJ2-3, the complete variable domain is SQTIHQWPATLVQPVGSPLSLECTVEGTSNPNLYWYRQAAGRGLQLLFYSVGIGQISSEVPQNLSASRPQDRQFILSSKKLLLSDSGFYLCAWSGDRGSDTQYFGPGTRLTVL.